This is a list of T cell receptor beta chains from one sample in a study of T cells in Graves' hyperthyroidism and ophthalmopathy. A single record per CDR3 protein comes from TCRdb applying MiXCR to the multiplex PCR reads. The sample has about 400,000 distinct CDR3 sequences, about 15% seen once. Sequenced input: blood. These receptors were taken from a woman between 25 and 40 years old with Graves' hyperthyroidism. Both conserved end residues are part of each CDR3. A clone size is listed for some rows: how often the clone was seen (once, few, many), or a class if it is expanded.

V gene,clone size,CDR3 protein
TRBV7-3,many,CASSLVAGRCNEQFF
TRBV7-9,few,CASSHFRNPTYVGELFF
TRBV28,many,CASSPGLEAFF
TRBV20-1,many,CSAVRPRGLRETQYF
TRBV28,many,CASPSGASGKTDTQYF
TRBV6-1,many,CASSVQGGVVEQYF
TRBV6-1,NA,CASSRGASSYEQYF
TRBV20-1,many,CSAYSDRASEQYF
TRBV11-2,many,CASSPRLGQGFHEQYF
TRBV9,NA,CASSDRTSGTDTQYF
TRBV20-1,few,CSAPGGRRGRGGTGELFF
TRBV10-3,few,CAISQDNLQRQYF
TRBV20-1,many,CSATGTDYNEQFF
TRBV11-2,many,CASSFTGPTNEQFF
TRBV19,NA,CASSMGVSHQPQHF
TRBV28,NA,CASSLSRGNTDAFF
TRBV9,few,CASSVDRREADTQYF
TRBV28,NA,CASSSLRQGFTGELFF
TRBV24-1,few,CATSEGASAETQYF